Following are 21 T cell receptor beta chains from one sample sequenced in a study of CD8+ T cells in alopecia areata. Reverse transcribed after extraction, RNA yielded cDNA as the sequencing template. Assay used: immunoSEQ multiplex PCR; TCRdb lists only in-frame clones, some missing. The sample comprises 110,000 or so clones, 55% to 75% of which are singletons, and around a fifth rests with the top ten. Sequenced input: CD8+ T cells sorted from blood. The receptor set was obtained from a human donor in good health.

This clone was seen a handful of times. This chain connects TRBV6-4 to TRBJ2-1; the D gene is possibly TRBD2 (6 bases). The ends were cut back, 5 bases at V and 4 bases at J, with 18 bases in the middle. CDR1 is MRHNA and CDR2 is SNTAGT in the germline V gene. The CDR3 has 16 amino acids. The CDR3 DNA reads as TGTGCCAGCAGTTACCTCGGGGCGGGGCTATACAATGAGCAGTTCTTC. It codes for CASSYLGAGLYNEQFF.

The chain is built from TRBV4-3 and TRBJ2-1; D might be TRBD1 or TRBD2, each matching 5 bases. Germline assignment: CDR1 LGHNA and CDR2 YSLEER. The V gene lost 3 bases and the J gene lost 0 bases, with 6 bases spanning the gap. The CDR3 length is 14 residues. The CDR3 sequence: CASSQGVSYNEQFF. CDR3 DNA sequence: TGCGCCAGCAGCCAGGGGGTCTCCTACAATGAGCAGTTCTTC.

This chain connects TRBV27 to TRBJ1-1; D not certain. CDR3 length equals 13 residues. Germline V lookup: CDR1 MNHEY, CDR2 SMNVEV (reference sequence). With 5 bases removed from V and 1 base from J, the gap between germline ends came to 8 bases. CDR3 loop: CASSLSTNTEAFF. The CDR3 DNA sequence: TGTGCCAGCAGTCTCTCTACGAACACTGAAGCTTTCTTT.

This chain links TRBV7-9 with TRBJ2-1; D uncertain. CDR3 length equals 11 residues. Trimming removed 1 base at V and 9 bases at J, with 4 bases between. Germline loops: CDR1 SEHNR, CDR2 FQNEAQ (reference sequence). The CDR3 loop reads CASSLEGEQFF. CDR3 DNA: TGTGCCAGCAGCTTAGAGGGTGAGCAGTTCTTC.

The J gene is TRBJ2-7, the V gene TRBV7-8, with unresolved D. The V end was cut by 5 bases, the J end by 4 bases, with 9 bases between. The germline V gene has CDR1 SGHVS and CDR2 FQNEAQ. This CDR3 contains 12 residues. This CDR3 reads CASSGQEYEQYF. In nucleotides, the CDR3 is TGTGCCAGCAGCGGGCAGGAGTACGAGCAGTACTTC. Combining the CDR3 with reference TRBV7-8 and TRBJ2-7 gives the whole variable domain GAGVSQSPRYKVAKRGQDVALRCDPISGHVSLFWYQQALGQGPEFLTYFQNEAQLDKSGLPSDRFFAERPEGSVSTLKIQRTQQEDSAVYLCASSGQEYEQYFGPGTRLTVT.

This chain links TRBV14 with TRBJ2-7; D is unclear. V lost 4 bases and J lost 2, with 12 bases in between. The CDR3 length is 14 residues. Germline V gene lookup returns CDR1 SGHDN and CDR2 FVKESK. This CDR3 reads CASSPRPTPYEQYF. CDR3 coding DNA: TGTGCCAGCAGCCCCAGGCCGACACCCTACGAGCAGTACTTC.

The rearrangement joins TRBV10-3 to TRBJ2-3; the match to TRBD1 covers 7 bases. Germline V lookup: CDR1 ENHRY, CDR2 SYGVKD. V lost 4 bases to trimming and J lost 2 bases; unmatched junction nucleotides: 6. The CDR3 is 15 residues long. The CDR3 sequence is CAISGTTGPTDTQYF. CDR3 sequence (DNA): TGTGCCATCAGTGGGACGACAGGGCCCACAGATACGCAGTATTTT.

The CDR3 DNA reads TGTGCCAGCAGTTTAGCGGGAGAGACCCAGTACTTC. Translation: CASSLAGETQYF. The J gene is TRBJ2-5, the V gene TRBV27; perhaps TRBD2 as D (5 bases). The germline CDR1 and CDR2 sequences are MNHEY and SMNVEV (reference sequence). This CDR3 has 12 residues. The germline V and J ends were trimmed by 2 bases and 4 bases, with 5 bases remaining between them.

The chain employs TRBV7-9 and TRBJ2-2, with D tentatively TRBD1 (6 bases). Germline CDR1 SEHNR, CDR2 FQNEAQ (reference sequence). V dropped 1 base and J dropped 1 base, with 7 bases sitting between them. The CDR3 loop spans 15 amino acids. CDR3 region: CASSLGQVNTGELFF. CDR3 nucleotide sequence: TGTGCCAGCAGCTTAGGACAGGTGAACACCGGGGAGCTGTTTTTT.

This clone has more than one count but fewer than ten. The CDR3 protein is CASSPGLAHYEQYF. The DNA for the CDR3 is TGTGCCAGCAGTCCGGGACTAGCGCACTACGAGCAGTACTTC. The V gene is TRBV28, the J gene TRBJ2-7; 10 nucleotides align to TRBD2. CDR3 length equals 14 residues. V was pared by 5 bases and J by 3 bases, with 4 bases of the junction left unmatched. Per the germline V gene, CDR1 is MDHEN and CDR2 is SYDVKM.

This chain uses TRBV9 with TRBJ2-5, with TRBD1 as a possible D gene (5 bases). This CDR3 has 15 residues. V was clipped by 5 bases and J by 0 bases, with 14 bases between them. Germline V gives CDR1 SGDLS, CDR2 YYNGEE. This CDR3 reads CASRLEDTDQETQYF. CDR3 sequence (DNA): TGTGCCAGCAGGTTAGAGGACACCGACCAAGAGACCCAGTACTTC. Full variable domain (missing parts from reference TRBV9 and TRBJ2-5): DSGVTQTPKHLITATGQRVTLRCSPRSGDLSVYWYQQSLDQGLQFLIQYYNGEERAKGNILERFSAQQFPDLHSELNLSSLELGDSALYFCASRLEDTDQETQYFGPGTRLLVL.

Only a few counts were recorded for this clone. This sequence joins TRBV6-6 and TRBJ2-3; D perhaps matches TRBD1 (6 bases). The germline V and J ends were trimmed by 5 bases and 5 bases, with 17 bases remaining between them. Germline values: CDR1 MNHNY, CDR2 SVGAGI (reference sequence). CDR3 length: 15 residues. This chain's CDR3 is CASSPRDNTIDTQYF. CDR3 nucleotide sequence: TGTGCCAGCAGTCCCCGGGACAATACAATAGATACGCAGTATTTT.

This clone was detected a few times. This chain connects TRBV4-3 to TRBJ2-5; 14 bases are a match to TRBD2. V lost 4 bases to trimming and J lost 0 bases; unmatched junction nucleotides: 10. Germline CDR1 and CDR2: LGHNA and YSLEER. This CDR3 region has 19 residues. The CDR3 nucleotides are TGCGCCAGCAGCCCCGCCGGACTAGCGGGGGGAAACGACCAAGAGACCCAGTACTTC. Translating gives CASSPAGLAGGNDQETQYF.

This chain joins TRBV6-5 and TRBJ1-1; 10 bases match TRBD1. Germline-derived CDR1 and CDR2 are MNHEY and SVGAGI. J lost 6 bases, V lost 5 bases, and 3 bases had no gene match. This CDR3 contains 13 residues. Written as DNA, the CDR3 is TGTGCCAGCAGTGGGACAGGGGCTGCTGAAGCTTTCTTT. Protein: CASSGTGAAEAFF.

There are a few counts of this clone. CDR3 DNA: TGCAGCAGCGGGACAGGAGGCACTGAAGCTTTCTTT. This encodes CSSGTGGTEAFF. V and J are TRBV29-1 and TRBJ1-1, with 8 nucleotides matching TRBD1. The ends lost 8 bases at V and 4 bases at J; junction bases unmatched: 6. In germline, CDR1 is SQVTM, CDR2 ANQGSEA. The CDR3 totals 12 residues.

This clone was seen only a few times. The chain joins TRBV25-1 to TRBJ1-1; maybe TRBD1 (5 bases). CDR1 MGHDK and CDR2 SYGVNS come from the germline V gene. The V end lost 7 bases, the J end lost 8 bases, and 11 bases lay between the germline ends. The CDR3 totals 11 residues. CDR3 sequence reads: CASNEGREAFF. CDR3 sequence (DNA): TGTGCCAGCAACGAGGGACGGGAAGCTTTCTTT.

The chain joins TRBV5-1 to TRBJ2-3, with TRBD2 as a possible D gene (5 bases). V dropped 5 bases and J dropped 6 bases, with 13 bases sitting between them. The CDR3 has 13 amino acids. Germline V gives CDR1 SGHRS, CDR2 YFSETQ. CDR3 DNA: TGCGCCAGCAGACAAAAACCGGGGGATACGCAGTATTTT. It codes for CASRQKPGDTQYF.

The V gene is TRBV9, the J gene TRBJ2-5; D not certain. Germline V lookup: CDR1 SGDLS, CDR2 YYNGEE. The CDR3 totals 16 residues. Trimming took 6 bases from V and 4 from J, leaving 22 bases between them. The DNA of the CDR3 is TGTGCCAGCACCCTCCTCAGTTATACCTCGGGAGAGACCCAGTACTTC. Its protein is CASTLLSYTSGETQYF.

The chain joins TRBV13 to TRBJ2-7; maybe TRBD2 (5 bases). The CDR3 sequence is 13 residues long. Germline V gene sequence: CDR1 PRHDT, CDR2 FYEKMQ (reference sequence). Trimming cost V 5 bases and J 2 bases, with 10 bases left between them. The CDR3 sequence is CASSNAGTYEQYF. The DNA of the CDR3 is TGTGCCAGCAGCAACGCGGGTACCTACGAGCAGTACTTC.

This clone was seen more than once but under ten times. The chain recombines TRBV25-1 with TRBJ2-5; D remains ambiguous. Trimming cost V 4 bases and J 1 base, with 22 bases left between them. The CDR3 has 18 residues. The germline gives CDR1 MGHDK, CDR2 SYGVNS. CDR3 residues: CASSAPPSRRETQETQYF. The CDR3 bases are TGTGCCAGCAGTGCCCCACCCTCGAGACGAGAGACCCAAGAGACCCAGTACTTC.

The chain employs TRBV7-9 and TRBJ2-1; D remains ambiguous. Trimming cost V 1 base and J 0 bases, with 10 bases left between them. Per germline, CDR1 SEHNR and CDR2 FQNEAQ (reference sequence). This CDR3 region has 16 residues. CDR3 sequence reads: CASSLVGPASYNEQFF. The DNA of the CDR3 is TGTGCCAGCAGCTTAGTTGGCCCCGCCTCCTACAATGAGCAGTTCTTC.